These T cell receptor beta chains were read from a single sample in a study of OX40 agonist ivuxolimab in advanced cancers. Produced via immunoSEQ multiplex PCR; TCRdb's table is partial and in-frame only. The sample includes approximately 70,000 clones, roughly four fifths of them seen just once. Source: CD4+ or CD8+ T cells sorted from blood, taken in a trial of the OX40 agonist ivuxolimab. These receptors originate from an adult with an advanced solid tumor such as melanoma, head and neck, liver or kidney cancer. Both conserved end residues are part of each CDR3. Each record gives: CDR3 length, J gene, clone size, D gene, V gene, CDR3 DNA, CDR3 protein. D genes are given only for firm matches. Expanded clones get a size class; other rows say once, few or many, or leave the size out.

CDR3 length: 13; J gene: TRBJ1-1; clone size: .; D gene: .; V gene: TRBV7-3; CDR3 DNA: TGTGCCAGCAGCTTAGACGGATACACTGAAGCTTTCTTT; CDR3 protein: CASSLDGYTEAFF
CDR3 length: 15; J gene: TRBJ2-1; clone size: few; D gene: TRBD1; V gene: TRBV2; CDR3 DNA: TGTGCCAGCAGGCCTGCCGGGACAGGGTACAATGAGCAGTTCTTC; CDR3 protein: CASRPAGTGYNEQFF
CDR3 length: 14; J gene: TRBJ2-3; clone size: .; D gene: .; V gene: TRBV10-2; CDR3 DNA: TGCGCCAGTTCGCCGGGCCCCACCACAGATACGCAGTATTTT; CDR3 protein: CASSPGPTTDTQYF
CDR3 length: 15; J gene: TRBJ1-1; clone size: once; D gene: .; V gene: TRBV4-3; CDR3 DNA: TGCGCCAGCAGCCAGCACAGGCTCATGAACACTGAAGCTTTCTTT; CDR3 protein: CASSQHRLMNTEAFF
CDR3 length: 18; J gene: TRBJ2-2; clone size: .; D gene: .; V gene: TRBV28; CDR3 DNA: TGTGCCAGCAGACAACCCCAAAACAGGGTCGAGAACACCGGGGAGCTGTTTTTT; CDR3 protein: CASRQPQNRVENTGELFF
CDR3 length: 14; J gene: TRBJ1-5; clone size: .; D gene: .; V gene: TRBV2; CDR3 DNA: TGTGCCAGCAGTGAAGCAACAAGCAATCAGCCCCAGCATTTT; CDR3 protein: CASSEATSNQPQHF
CDR3 length: 15; J gene: TRBJ2-5; clone size: .; D gene: TRBD1; V gene: TRBV18; CDR3 DNA: TGTGCCAGCTCACCCCAGACAGGGCCTACGGAGACCCAGTACTTC; CDR3 protein: CASSPQTGPTETQYF
CDR3 length: 15; J gene: TRBJ2-3; clone size: .; D gene: TRBD1; V gene: TRBV7-3; CDR3 DNA: TGTGCCAGCAGCTCAGACAGGGGTAGCACAGATACGCAGTATTTT; CDR3 protein: CASSSDRGSTDTQYF
CDR3 length: 14; J gene: TRBJ2-4; clone size: .; D gene: TRBD1; V gene: TRBV19; CDR3 DNA: TGTGCCAGTAGGAGGACAGGGGGCGAGGACATTCAGTACTTC; CDR3 protein: CASRRTGGEDIQYF
CDR3 length: 14; J gene: TRBJ1-4; clone size: .; D gene: TRBD1; V gene: TRBV6-5; CDR3 DNA: TGTGCCAGCAGCCTCAGGGGGCTAAATGAAAAACTGTTTTTT; CDR3 protein: CASSLRGLNEKLFF
CDR3 length: 13; J gene: TRBJ1-2; clone size: .; D gene: .; V gene: TRBV30; CDR3 DNA: TGTGCCTGGAGTGATGGGGGTAACTATGGCTACACCTTC; CDR3 protein: CAWSDGGNYGYTF
CDR3 length: 14; J gene: TRBJ2-5; clone size: .; D gene: .; V gene: TRBV9; CDR3 DNA: TGTGCCAGCAGCTCATTGGACAGTCAAGAGACCCAGTACTTC; CDR3 protein: CASSSLDSQETQYF
CDR3 length: 16; J gene: TRBJ1-3; clone size: .; D gene: .; V gene: TRBV7-9; CDR3 DNA: TGTGCCAGCAGCTTGGCGGGACGGATCTCTGGAAACACCATATATTTT; CDR3 protein: CASSLAGRISGNTIYF
CDR3 length: 14; J gene: TRBJ2-5; clone size: .; D gene: .; V gene: TRBV9; CDR3 DNA: TGTGCCAGCAGCGTAGGGCCCCCTCAAGAGACCCAGTACTTC; CDR3 protein: CASSVGPPQETQYF
CDR3 length: 15; J gene: TRBJ2-3; clone size: .; D gene: .; V gene: TRBV5-1; CDR3 DNA: TGCGCCAGCAGCTTGGATGGGGGCCGCACAGATACGCAGTATTTT; CDR3 protein: CASSLDGGRTDTQYF
CDR3 length: 14; J gene: TRBJ2-3; clone size: .; D gene: .; V gene: TRBV5-4; CDR3 DNA: TGTGCCAGCAGCCCGGGACAAAGCACAGATACGCAGTATTTT; CDR3 protein: CASSPGQSTDTQYF
CDR3 length: 12; J gene: TRBJ2-7; clone size: .; D gene: .; V gene: TRBV28; CDR3 DNA: TGTGCCAGCACAGGGTCCGTCAGGGAGCAGTACTTC; CDR3 protein: CASTGSVREQYF
CDR3 length: 13; J gene: TRBJ1-1; clone size: .; D gene: .; V gene: TRBV2; CDR3 DNA: TGTGCCAGCAGACAGGGCCTGAACACTGAAGCTTTCTTT; CDR3 protein: CASRQGLNTEAFF
CDR3 length: 15; J gene: TRBJ2-3; clone size: .; D gene: TRBD2; V gene: TRBV14; CDR3 DNA: TGTGCCAGCAGCACGGGACTAGCGGGAGCAGATACGCAGTATTTT; CDR3 protein: CASSTGLAGADTQYF
CDR3 length: 14; J gene: TRBJ1-2; clone size: .; D gene: .; V gene: TRBV7-2; CDR3 DNA: TGTGCCAGCAGCCCTGGGACATTGTACTATGGCTACACCTTC; CDR3 protein: CASSPGTLYYGYTF
CDR3 length: 13; J gene: TRBJ1-2; clone size: few; D gene: .; V gene: TRBV19; CDR3 DNA: TGTGCCAGTAGTGCAGACAGGTATCTTGGCTACACCTTC; CDR3 protein: CASSADRYLGYTF
CDR3 length: 13; J gene: TRBJ2-1; clone size: .; D gene: .; V gene: TRBV19; CDR3 DNA: TGTGCCAGTAGTCTGGGTAACAACAATGAGCAGTTCTTC; CDR3 protein: CASSLGNNNEQFF
CDR3 length: 13; J gene: TRBJ2-5; clone size: .; D gene: TRBD2; V gene: TRBV10-1; CDR3 DNA: TGCGCCAGCAGTGAGTCCGGGGGGGAGACCCAGTACTTC; CDR3 protein: CASSESGGETQYF
CDR3 length: 15; J gene: TRBJ1-5; clone size: .; D gene: TRBD1; V gene: TRBV6-1; CDR3 DNA: TGTGCCAGCAGTGATCTCGGACAGGGGGCTCAGCCCCAGCATTTT; CDR3 protein: CASSDLGQGAQPQHF
CDR3 length: 18; J gene: TRBJ2-2; clone size: .; D gene: .; V gene: TRBV28; CDR3 DNA: TGTGCCAGCAGGTCGGCTAGCGTCCGTCGAAGGGACACCGGGGAGCTGTTTTTT; CDR3 protein: CASRSASVRRRDTGELFF
CDR3 length: 15; J gene: TRBJ2-3; clone size: .; D gene: TRBD1; V gene: TRBV4-3; CDR3 DNA: TGCGCCAGCAGCCGAGACAGGGACGGCACAGATACGCAGTATTTT; CDR3 protein: CASSRDRDGTDTQYF
CDR3 length: 13; J gene: TRBJ2-1; clone size: once; D gene: .; V gene: TRBV7-2; CDR3 DNA: TGTGCCAGCAGCTTCCGCCGACAGGAACAGCAGTTCTTC; CDR3 protein: CASSFRRQEQQFF
CDR3 length: 16; J gene: TRBJ2-1; clone size: .; D gene: TRBD2; V gene: TRBV15; CDR3 DNA: TGTGCCACCAGCAGGACTAGCGGGAGCCAGGGCAATGAGCAGTTCTTC; CDR3 protein: CATSRTSGSQGNEQFF
CDR3 length: 14; J gene: TRBJ1-5; clone size: few; D gene: .; V gene: TRBV7-2; CDR3 DNA: TGTGCCAGCAGCCTATCAGGGGTGGGTCAGCCCCAGCATTTT; CDR3 protein: CASSLSGVGQPQHF
CDR3 length: 16; J gene: TRBJ2-1; clone size: .; D gene: TRBD2; V gene: TRBV6-6; CDR3 DNA: TGTGCCAGCAGTTACGATCCGGGAGGCACCTACAATGAGCAGTTCTTC; CDR3 protein: CASSYDPGGTYNEQFF
CDR3 length: 13; J gene: TRBJ2-7; clone size: .; D gene: .; V gene: TRBV19; CDR3 DNA: TGTGCCAGTAGTATAGCGTTGAGGGGAGAGCAGTACTTC; CDR3 protein: CASSIALRGEQYF
CDR3 length: 12; J gene: TRBJ2-5; clone size: .; D gene: .; V gene: TRBV25-1; CDR3 DNA: TGTGCCAGCAATGGGGGTGGTGAGACCCAGTACTTC; CDR3 protein: CASNGGGETQYF
CDR3 length: 14; J gene: TRBJ1-5; clone size: .; D gene: .; V gene: TRBV7-2; CDR3 DNA: TGTGCCAGCAGCCGGGACGGTAGCAATCAGCCCCAGCATTTT; CDR3 protein: CASSRDGSNQPQHF
CDR3 length: 12; J gene: TRBJ2-3; clone size: .; D gene: .; V gene: TRBV29-1; CDR3 DNA: TGCAGCGTTGGGACTGGGGCTAAAAAGCAGTATTTT; CDR3 protein: CSVGTGAKKQYF
CDR3 length: 17; J gene: TRBJ1-2; clone size: .; D gene: .; V gene: TRBV5-1; CDR3 DNA: TGCGCCAGCAGCCCCGTGGGGCCAGGGACCGGTAACTATGGCTACACCTTC; CDR3 protein: CASSPVGPGTGNYGYTF
CDR3 length: 11; J gene: TRBJ1-1; clone size: .; D gene: .; V gene: TRBV7-2; CDR3 DNA: TGTGCCAGCACCCGTAGCGCTGAAGCTTTCTTT; CDR3 protein: CASTRSAEAFF
CDR3 length: 15; J gene: TRBJ1-6; clone size: .; D gene: TRBD1; V gene: TRBV6-6; CDR3 DNA: TGTGCCAGCAGCTACAGGACAGGGAATAATTCACCCCTCCACTTT; CDR3 protein: CASSYRTGNNSPLHF
CDR3 length: 13; J gene: TRBJ1-1; clone size: .; D gene: .; V gene: TRBV2; CDR3 DNA: TGTGCCAGCGGAGGACAGCCGAACACTGAAGCTTTCTTT; CDR3 protein: CASGGQPNTEAFF
CDR3 length: 12; J gene: TRBJ1-1; clone size: .; D gene: .; V gene: TRBV10-3; CDR3 DNA: TGTGCCATCAGTGAGAGCAGGAGTGAAGCTTTCTTT; CDR3 protein: CAISESRSEAFF
CDR3 length: 16; J gene: TRBJ1-1; clone size: .; D gene: .; V gene: TRBV30; CDR3 DNA: TGTGCCTGGAGTCGGCAGGGGATACGGATCGACACTGAAGCTTTCTTT; CDR3 protein: CAWSRQGIRIDTEAFF
CDR3 length: 12; J gene: TRBJ1-1; clone size: .; D gene: .; V gene: TRBV2; CDR3 DNA: TGTGCCAGCACCCCCGGTGCCCGCGAGGCTTTCTTT; CDR3 protein: CASTPGAREAFF
CDR3 length: 14; J gene: TRBJ2-2; clone size: .; D gene: TRBD2; V gene: TRBV5-6; CDR3 DNA: TGTGCCAGCAGCGCGGGACTAATGACCGGGGAGCTGTTTTTT; CDR3 protein: CASSAGLMTGELFF
CDR3 length: 15; J gene: TRBJ2-7; clone size: .; D gene: .; V gene: TRBV6-6; CDR3 DNA: TGTGCCAGCAGCCGAACTTACAGGGTAGAGAACGAGCAGTACTTC; CDR3 protein: CASSRTYRVENEQYF
CDR3 length: 19; J gene: TRBJ2-3; clone size: .; D gene: .; V gene: TRBV12-2; CDR3 DNA: TGTGCAAGTCGCTTAGGGCTAGCGGGGGGGACTCCTAGCACAGATACGCAGTATTTT; CDR3 protein: CASRLGLAGGTPSTDTQYF
CDR3 length: 17; J gene: TRBJ2-5; clone size: .; D gene: TRBD1; V gene: TRBV4-1; CDR3 DNA: TGCGCCAGCAGCCAAGAATTGGCCTTCAGGGGGCTCGAGACCCAGTACTTC; CDR3 protein: CASSQELAFRGLETQYF
CDR3 length: 12; J gene: TRBJ2-1; clone size: once; D gene: .; V gene: TRBV27; CDR3 DNA: TGTGCCAGCAAAGGACCTGAGGATGAGCAGTTCTTC; CDR3 protein: CASKGPEDEQFF
CDR3 length: 15; J gene: TRBJ2-3; clone size: .; D gene: TRBD1; V gene: TRBV28; CDR3 DNA: TGTGCCAGCAGTCTCACCGGGACAGGGGCGGATACGCAGTATTTT; CDR3 protein: CASSLTGTGADTQYF
CDR3 length: 15; J gene: TRBJ1-1; clone size: .; D gene: .; V gene: TRBV4-1; CDR3 DNA: TGCGCCAGCAGCCAAGGCGGCAGTTTGAACACTGAAGCTTTCTTT; CDR3 protein: CASSQGGSLNTEAFF
CDR3 length: 11; J gene: TRBJ2-2; clone size: .; D gene: .; V gene: TRBV7-6; CDR3 DNA: TGTGCCGGGGGCGGCACCGGGGAGCTGTTTTTT; CDR3 protein: CAGGGTGELFF
CDR3 length: 13; J gene: TRBJ1-1; clone size: .; D gene: TRBD1; V gene: TRBV2; CDR3 DNA: TGTGCCAGCACCGCAGGGGGGGGCACTGAAGCTTTCTTT; CDR3 protein: CASTAGGGTEAFF
CDR3 length: 13; J gene: TRBJ1-1; clone size: .; D gene: .; V gene: TRBV6-6; CDR3 DNA: TGTGCCAGCAGTTACTCGACCAGGGATGAAGCTTTCTTT; CDR3 protein: CASSYSTRDEAFF
CDR3 length: 15; J gene: TRBJ2-2; clone size: .; D gene: TRBD1; V gene: TRBV9; CDR3 DNA: TGTGCCAGCAGCGTCGGGACAGGGGAAACCGGGGAGCTGTTTTTT; CDR3 protein: CASSVGTGETGELFF
CDR3 length: 15; J gene: TRBJ1-1; clone size: .; D gene: .; V gene: TRBV6-4; CDR3 DNA: TGTGCCAGCAGTGAAACAGGGCGGAGGGACACTGAAGCTTTCTTT; CDR3 protein: CASSETGRRDTEAFF
CDR3 length: 14; J gene: TRBJ2-1; clone size: .; D gene: TRBD1; V gene: TRBV5-1; CDR3 DNA: TGCGCCAGCAGCACACAGGGGATTGACAATGAGCAGTTCTTC; CDR3 protein: CASSTQGIDNEQFF
CDR3 length: 13; J gene: TRBJ2-7; clone size: few; D gene: .; V gene: TRBV7-2; CDR3 DNA: TGTGCCAGCAGCTTAGGAGGGTACTACGAGCAGTACTTC; CDR3 protein: CASSLGGYYEQYF
CDR3 length: 14; J gene: TRBJ2-5; clone size: .; D gene: .; V gene: TRBV25-1; CDR3 DNA: TGTGCCAGCAGTGATAACACGTTCGGAGAGACCCAGTACTTC; CDR3 protein: CASSDNTFGETQYF
CDR3 length: 14; J gene: TRBJ2-5; clone size: .; D gene: TRBD1; V gene: TRBV7-2; CDR3 DNA: TGTGCCAGCAGCTTACAGGGGGCGCGGGAGACCCAGTACTTC; CDR3 protein: CASSLQGARETQYF
CDR3 length: 11; J gene: TRBJ2-1; clone size: .; D gene: .; V gene: TRBV11-2; CDR3 DNA: TGTGCCAGCCGAGGGATCGGTGAGCAGTTCTTC; CDR3 protein: CASRGIGEQFF
CDR3 length: 18; J gene: TRBJ2-2; clone size: .; D gene: TRBD2; V gene: TRBV9; CDR3 DNA: TGTGCCAGCAGCGTAGTGGGTCTAGCGGGGGGGATCACCGGGGAGCTGTTTTTT; CDR3 protein: CASSVVGLAGGITGELFF
CDR3 length: 13; J gene: TRBJ2-1; clone size: .; D gene: .; V gene: TRBV10-3; CDR3 DNA: TGTGCCTCCAGGGGGGAGCGCCACAATGAGCAGTTCTTC; CDR3 protein: CASRGERHNEQFF